The 30 T cell receptor beta chains below all came from one sample that was sequenced in a study of cytomegalovirus exposure and HLA in healthy donors. In the PCR, 60 Vbeta and 13 Jbeta primers were used. The assay was immunoSEQ multiplex PCR, and TCRdb's table has in-frame clones only and misses some. The sample carries some 130,000 clones, approximately 61% recorded once. Sequenced material: PBMCs. The receptors come from a human donor in good health.

The V and J genes are TRBV5-1 and TRBJ1-5; no reliable D call. CDR1 is SGHRS and CDR2 is YFSETQ in the germline V gene. This CDR3 is 13 amino acids long. Trimming removed 0 bases from V and 4 bases from J, with 5 bases in between. DNA for the CDR3: TGCGCCAGCAGCTTGGTCCCGAATCAGCCCCAGCATTTT. Its protein is CASSLVPNQPQHF.

The chain couples TRBV28 to TRBJ1-4, with 8 bases matching TRBD1. Germline values: CDR1 MDHEN, CDR2 SYDVKM. The J segment lost 3 bases and the V segment lost 1 base, leaving 1 base of the junction unmatched. CDR3 length equals 15 residues. The CDR3 is CASSLLTGANEKLFF. CDR3 bases: TGTGCCAGCAGTTTATTGACAGGGGCTAATGAAAAACTGTTTTTT.

The J gene is TRBJ2-2, the V gene TRBV5-1, with 7 bases identical to TRBD1. Germline CDR1 is SGHRS and CDR2 is YFSETQ. V trimming: 4 bases; J trimming: 5 bases; junction bases outside the gene matches: 2. The CDR3 extends over 13 amino acids. The CDR3 DNA reads as TGCGCCAGCAGCACAGGGGAAACCGGGGAGCTGTTTTTT. Amino acids: CASSTGETGELFF.

This clone was recorded once. The chain has TRBV5-6 and TRBJ1-2; TRBD1 might be the D (5 bases). The CDR3 runs to 14 residues. The V end was cut by 0 bases, the J end by 3 bases, with 9 bases between. Germline values: CDR1 SGHDT, CDR2 YYEEEE. The CDR3 DNA follows: TGTGCCAGCAGCTTGGGGGGCGCCTACTATGGCTACACCTTC. The encoded protein is CASSLGGAYYGYTF.

This clone turned up a few times. The chain links TRBV6-1 to TRBJ2-7; tentatively, D is TRBD2 (6 bases). CDR1 is MNHNS, CDR2 SASEGT, per germline. V was trimmed by 9 bases and J by 0 bases, leaving 18 bases between them. This CDR3 contains 15 residues. As DNA, the CDR3 is TGTGCCAGACCTTATGGAGGGGCGGTCTCCTACGAGCAGTACTTC. Translating it yields CARPYGGAVSYEQYF.

V usage is TRBV5-1 and J usage is TRBJ2-7; 8 bases align to TRBD2. Losses at the gene ends were 5 bases for V and 2 bases for J; bases not matched to a gene: 9. Germline CDR1 is SGHRS and CDR2 is YFSETQ. The CDR3 has 15 residues. CDR3 nucleotide sequence: TGCGCCAGCAGAAAACTAGCGGAGACCACCTACGAGCAGTACTTC. Protein: CASRKLAETTYEQYF.

This chain connects TRBV18 to TRBJ2-3; 11 nucleotides line up with TRBD2. The CDR3 consists of 16 residues. V lost 6 bases to trimming and J lost 3 bases; unmatched junction nucleotides: 8. CDR1 is KGHSH, CDR2 LQKENI, per germline. The chain's CDR3 is CASSRTSGSLTDTQYF. The CDR3 DNA follows: TGTGCCAGCTCGCGTACTAGCGGGAGTTTGACAGATACGCAGTATTTT.

A remark on this clone: Other nucleotide sequences from this sample produce the same CDR3. This chain uses TRBV7-3 with TRBJ2-5; TRBD1 matches 7 bases. V shed 4 bases, J shed 2 bases, and the junction held 4 bases outside the gene matches. Germline lookup yields CDR1 SGHTA and CDR2 FQGTGA. CDR3 length equals 14 residues. This CDR3 is CASSSTGIQETQYF. The CDR3 nucleotides read TGTGCCAGCAGCTCGACAGGGATACAAGAGACCCAGTACTTC. The full variable domain, in which reference TRBV7-3 and TRBJ2-5 provide the parts outside the CDR3, is GAGVSQTPSNKVTEKGKYVELRCDPISGHTALYWYRQSLGQGPEFLIYFQGTGAADDSGLPNDRFFAVRPEGSVSTLKIQRTERGDSAVYLCASSSTGIQETQYFGPGTRLLVL.

This sequence joins TRBV6-1 and TRBJ2-3; no clear D. Germline-derived CDR1 and CDR2 are MNHNS and SASEGT. The CDR3 length is 13 residues. V gave up 4 bases and J gave up 2 bases, with 7 bases separating them. As DNA, the CDR3 is TGTGCCAGCAGTGCAGACAACACAGATACGCAGTATTTT. It translates to CASSADNTDTQYF.

This clone turned up a few times. V and J are TRBV6-1 and TRBJ1-2; the match to TRBD1 covers 7 bases. The CDR3 has 14 amino acids. Germline CDR1 is MNHNS and CDR2 is SASEGT. Unmatched junction bases numbered 12, after V lost 10 bases and J lost 4 bases. The CDR3 loop reads CATNRGGSGYGYTF. In nucleotides, the CDR3 is TGTGCCACTAACAGGGGCGGCTCTGGCTATGGCTACACCTTC.

The V gene is TRBV11-2, the J gene TRBJ2-1; 15 nucleotides line up with TRBD2. J was trimmed by 4 bases and V by 1 base; bases with no gene match: 2. This CDR3 region has 17 residues. CDR1 is SGHAT and CDR2 is FQNNGV in the germline V gene. The CDR3 reads CASSLGGTSGRYNEQFF. The DNA for the CDR3 is TGTGCCAGCAGCTTAGGCGGGACTAGCGGGAGGTACAATGAGCAGTTCTTC.

The chain is built from TRBV28 and TRBJ1-1, with D perhaps matching TRBD1 (5 bases). This CDR3 region has 11 residues. The germline V gene has CDR1 MDHEN and CDR2 SYDVKM. The V end was cut by 7 bases, the J end by 10 bases, with 13 bases between. The CDR3 DNA is TGTGCCAGCAACTTCGGACACGGAGCTTTCTTT. This codes for CASNFGHGAFF.

The CDR3 here is CASSEFRAGGPGEQYF. The DNA for the CDR3 is TGCGCCAGCAGTGAGTTCAGGGCGGGAGGGCCAGGCGAGCAGTACTTC. The rearrangement uses TRBV10-1 and TRBJ2-7; 9 positions agree with TRBD2. Unmatched junction bases numbered 10, after V lost 1 base and J lost 6 bases. CDR3 size: 16 residues. Germline CDR1 is WNHNN and CDR2 is SYGVQD (reference sequence).

The chain combines TRBV10-1 with TRBJ2-7; 9 positions match TRBD1. CDR1 WNHNN and CDR2 SYGVQD come from the germline V gene (reference sequence). The length of the CDR3 is 13 residues. The ends lost 8 bases at V and 6 bases at J; junction bases unmatched: 8. Written as DNA, the CDR3 is TGCGCCAGCGCCCGGGACAGGGTTGGCGAGCAGTACTTC. It is translated as CASARDRVGEQYF.

The J gene is TRBJ2-7, the V gene TRBV15; 9 bases map to TRBD2. J lost 5 bases, V lost 1 base, and 9 bases had no gene match. The CDR3 totals 16 residues. Germline CDR1 reads LNHNV; CDR2 reads YYDKDF (reference sequence). The CDR3, as DNA: TGTGCCACCAGCAGAGGGACTGGCGGGAGGGCCCACGAGCAGTACTTC. Protein: CATSRGTGGRAHEQYF.

The rearrangement links TRBV14 to TRBJ1-5; 7 bases match TRBD1. Germline-derived CDR1 and CDR2 are SGHDN and FVKESK. The CDR3 consists of 15 residues. Unmatched junction bases numbered 2, after V lost 1 base and J lost 2 bases. The chain's CDR3 is CASSQVGGRNQPQHF. CDR3 DNA: TGTGCCAGCAGCCAAGTAGGGGGCCGCAATCAGCCCCAGCATTTT.

The chain combines TRBV18 with TRBJ2-5; TRBD2 is a possible D gene (6 bases). The CDR3 extends over 14 amino acids. The germline V gene encodes CDR1 KGHSH and CDR2 LQKENI. V dropped 2 bases and J dropped 2 bases, with 9 bases sitting between them. CDR3 residues: CASSPTSGQETQYF. DNA for the CDR3: TGTGCCAGCTCACCAACGAGCGGGCAAGAGACCCAGTACTTC.

The rearrangement links TRBV6-1 to TRBJ1-3; D is possibly TRBD1 (5 bases). Germline CDR1 reads MNHNS; CDR2 reads SASEGT. There are 19 residues in the CDR3. The V end lost 3 bases, the J end lost 0 bases, and 21 bases lay between the germline ends. This CDR3 reads CASSEEQVLPPVSGNTIYF. The CDR3 DNA is TGTGCCAGCAGTGAGGAACAGGTCCTCCCTCCCGTCTCTGGAAACACCATATATTTT.

This rearrangement joins TRBV18 to TRBJ1-1; D gene ambiguous. The V gene's germline CDR1 is KGHSH and CDR2 LQKENI. The V and J ends lost 0 bases and 0 bases respectively, with 17 bases between them. The CDR3 spans 18 residues. The CDR3 bases are TGTGCCAGCTCACCACCGGAATTCGAATTGACACTGAACACTGAAGCTTTCTTT. Translated, it gives CASSPPEFELTLNTEAFF.

The V and J genes are TRBV9 and TRBJ2-1; the D gene is possibly TRBD1 (5 bases). The ends were cut back, 0 bases at V and 3 bases at J, with 10 bases in the middle. The V gene's germline CDR1 is SGDLS and CDR2 YYNGEE. The CDR3 totals 15 residues. The CDR3 sequence is CASSVEGLDYNEQFF. For the CDR3, the DNA is TGTGCCAGCAGCGTAGAGGGGTTAGACTACAATGAGCAGTTCTTC.

The rearrangement links TRBV15 to TRBJ1-1, with 7 bases fitting TRBD1. This CDR3 has 16 residues. Per the germline V gene, CDR1 is LNHNV and CDR2 is YYDKDF (reference sequence). The trim removed 0 bases at V and 0 bases at J, leaving 4 bases unmatched. The CDR3 region is CATSREKGTVNTEAFF. The CDR3 DNA follows: TGTGCCACCAGCAGAGAGAAAGGGACAGTGAACACTGAAGCTTTCTTT.

The J gene is TRBJ2-3, the V gene TRBV2, with TRBD2 matching over 8 bases. CDR3 size: 14 residues. Trimming at V came to 7 bases and at J to 2 bases, leaving 5 bases not matched to a gene. Germline values: CDR1 SNHLY, CDR2 FYNNEI. As DNA, the CDR3 is TGTGCCAGCATCGGGGGGGGGTTCACAGATACGCAGTATTTT. Translating it yields CASIGGGFTDTQYF.

This chain joins TRBV28 and TRBJ2-7, with TRBD2 identical over 7 bases. CDR1 and CDR2 (germline): MDHEN, SYDVKM. The ends lost 8 bases at V and 3 bases at J; junction bases unmatched: 4. CDR3 length equals 12 residues. The CDR3 sequence: CASWAGDYEQYF. The DNA of the CDR3 is TGTGCCAGCTGGGCGGGGGACTACGAGCAGTACTTC.

The rearrangement links TRBV15 to TRBJ2-3, with 10 bases that match TRBD1. J was trimmed by 3 bases and V by 5 bases; bases with no gene match: 8. The CDR3 loop spans 16 amino acids. The germline V gene encodes CDR1 LNHNV and CDR2 YYDKDF (reference sequence). The CDR3 coding sequence is TGTGCCACCAGCCCCCAGGAGGGACAGGGGACAGATACGCAGTATTTT. Translating it yields CATSPQEGQGTDTQYF.

This chain connects TRBV9 to TRBJ2-7; 8 nucleotides match TRBD1. Germline lookup yields CDR1 SGDLS and CDR2 YYNGEE. The V segment lost 4 bases and the J segment 5 bases; nucleotides outside the gene matches: 11. CDR3 length equals 15 residues. The CDR3 is CASSFRGTGEDEQYF. The CDR3, as DNA: TGTGCCAGCAGCTTCCGGGGGACAGGTGAAGACGAGCAGTACTTC.

This clone turned up a few times. The chain has TRBV29-1 and TRBJ1-1; 9 bases are shared with TRBD1. This CDR3 has 18 amino acids. Germline assignment: CDR1 SQVTM and CDR2 ANQGSEA. Trimming at V came to 4 bases and at J to 0 bases, leaving 15 bases not matched to a gene. This CDR3 reads CSVGLNLRTGVMNTEAFF. DNA for the CDR3: TGCAGCGTTGGATTGAATCTGAGGACAGGGGTTATGAACACTGAAGCTTTCTTT.

V usage is TRBV14 and J usage is TRBJ2-3; 9 bases are shared with TRBD2. The CDR3 runs 16 residues. The V gene end was trimmed by 1 base and the J gene end by 4 bases; junction bases not matched to a gene: 6. Germline CDR1 is SGHDN and CDR2 is FVKESK. The CDR3: CASSQGVVAGADTQYF. The DNA for the CDR3 is TGTGCCAGCAGCCAAGGGGTTGTAGCGGGAGCAGATACGCAGTATTTT.

The V gene is TRBV5-4, the J gene TRBJ2-7, with 7 positions matching TRBD1. Germline lookup yields CDR1 SGHNT and CDR2 YYREEE (reference sequence). Trimming at V came to 0 bases and at J to 3 bases, leaving 3 bases not matched to a gene. This CDR3 is 14 amino acids long. For the CDR3, the DNA is TGTGCCAGCAGCTTGGAGGCAGGGGGCTACGAGCAGTACTTC. Protein product: CASSLEAGGYEQYF.

This clone was picked up one time. This sample includes further DNA sequences coding for the same CDR3. This rearrangement joins TRBV11-1 to TRBJ2-7; 9 bases are a match to TRBD2. V dropped 5 bases and J dropped 10; count of bases not matched to a gene: 18. This CDR3 is built from 16 residues. The germline CDR1 and CDR2 sequences are SGHAT and FQDESV (reference sequence). The CDR3 sequence is CASSPGRTSAFVEQYF. The CDR3 bases are TGTGCCAGCAGCCCGGGGAGGACTAGCGCTTTTGTCGAACAGTACTTC.

This clone occurred once. The genes are TRBV6-5 and TRBJ2-2; 7 positions agree with TRBD1. The length of the CDR3 is 16 residues. CDR1 is MNHEY, CDR2 SVGAGI, per germline. With V trimmed by 2 bases and J by 4 bases, 7 bases remained unmatched. CDR3 loop: CASSYRQGPSTGELFF. The CDR3 nucleotides read TGTGCCAGCAGTTACCGACAGGGTCCATCCACCGGGGAGCTGTTTTTT.